A single sample is the source of the 2 T cell receptor beta chains below, sequenced in a study of cytotoxic CD8 clonotypes in ibrutinib-treated CLL. The table came from immunoSEQ multiplex PCR; TCRdb's copy has only in-frame clones and leaves some out. The sample holds roughly 300,000 clones; around 77% are singletons and the top ten take 5.6%. Source: PBMCs, taken at disease progression, from a patient treated with ibrutinib. These receptors all stem from a human donor with chronic lymphocytic leukemia.

This clone was picked up a small number of times. The J gene is TRBJ2-7, the V gene TRBV18, with D possibly being TRBD2 (6 bases). With 4 bases removed from V and 0 bases from J, the gap between germline ends came to 10 bases. The CDR3 has 14 residues. Germline V gives CDR1 KGHSH, CDR2 LQKENI. CDR3 coding DNA: TGTGCCAGCTCACGTTCCGGGGGCTCCTACGAGCAGTACTTC. This encodes CASSRSGGSYEQYF.

The chain carries TRBV27 and TRBJ2-7; TRBD2 is a possible D gene (6 bases). The CDR3 totals 14 residues. With 8 bases removed from V and 5 bases from J, the gap between germline ends came to 19 bases. The germline V gene encodes CDR1 MNHEY and CDR2 SMNVEV (reference sequence). The CDR3 protein is CASARGSPSNEQYF. DNA for the CDR3: TGTGCCAGCGCCCGGGGGAGCCCTAGTAACGAGCAGTACTTC.